The 4 T cell receptor beta chains below come from one sample, sequenced in a study of blood T cell repertoires in COVID-19. This table comes from immunoSEQ multiplex PCR, and its TCRdb copy is limited to in-frame clones, with some not included. In the table there are approximately 82,000 clones, roughly four fifths of which are singletons. Sequencing was carried out using peripheral blood. These receptors originate from a woman in her sixties or seventies with acute or convalescent COVID-19.

The gene calls are TRBV5-1 and TRBJ2-7; 7 nucleotides line up with TRBD1. The CDR3 contains 14 residues. The germline V gene encodes CDR1 SGHRS and CDR2 YFSETQ. V gave up 4 bases and J gave up 5 bases; unmatched junction bases: 9. The CDR3 DNA follows: TGCGCCAGCAGCCTACAGGGGTTTGGCGACGAGCAGTACTTC. Translation: CASSLQGFGDEQYF.

V usage is TRBV3-1 (or the pseudogene TRBV3-2) and J usage is TRBJ1-1; D is unclear. The CDR3 is made up of 13 amino acids. Trimming took off 2 bases at V and 4 bases at J, with 8 bases between the two ends. The germline CDR1 and CDR2 sequences are LGHDT and YNNKEL (reference sequence). CDR3 amino acids: CASSQWYSTEAFF. DNA for the CDR3: TGTGCCAGCAGCCAATGGTACAGCACTGAAGCTTTCTTT.

Only a few counts were recorded for this clone. Here the CDR3 reads CASSKDSGGRTYEQYF. The CDR3 coding sequence is TGTGCCAGCAGCAAAGACAGTGGCGGGAGGACTTACGAGCAGTACTTC. The chain is built from TRBV21-1 and TRBJ2-7; the table gives TRBD2 as D, unverified against the DNA. TRBV21-1 is listed as a pseudogene. The CDR3 is 16 residues long.

The rearrangement uses TRBV11-2 and TRBJ2-3; 10 nucleotides agree with TRBD2. V shed 5 bases and J 4 bases; nucleotides not matched to a gene: 9. Per the germline V gene, CDR1 is SGHAT and CDR2 is FQNNGV. There are 16 residues in the CDR3. This CDR3 reads CASSPRTSGWSDTQYF. CDR3 in DNA: TGTGCCAGCAGCCCTCGGACTAGCGGTTGGTCAGATACGCAGTATTTT.